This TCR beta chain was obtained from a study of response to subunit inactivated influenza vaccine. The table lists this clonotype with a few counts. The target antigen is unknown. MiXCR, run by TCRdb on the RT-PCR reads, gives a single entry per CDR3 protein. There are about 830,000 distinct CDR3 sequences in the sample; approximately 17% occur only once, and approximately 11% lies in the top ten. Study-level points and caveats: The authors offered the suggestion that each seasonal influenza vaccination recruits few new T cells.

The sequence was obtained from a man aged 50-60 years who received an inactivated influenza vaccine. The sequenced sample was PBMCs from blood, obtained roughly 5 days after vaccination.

The CDR3 DNA follows: TGCGCCAGCAGCTTGAGTACTAGCGGGGAAGATACGCAGTATTTT. Protein: CASSLSTSGEDTQYF. V gene TRBV5-1 combines with J gene TRBJ2-3; TRBD2 matches at 10 bases. J lost 5 bases, V lost 1 base, and 4 bases had no gene match. In germline, CDR1 is SGHRS, CDR2 YFSETQ. The CDR3 totals 15 residues. The whole variable domain, remainder taken from reference TRBV5-1 and TRBJ2-3, is KAGVTQTPRYLIKTRGQQVTLSCSPISGHRSVSWYQQTPGQGLQFLFEYFSETQRNKGNFPGRFSGRQFSNSRSEMNVSTLELGDSALYLCASSLSTSGEDTQYFGPGTRLTVL.